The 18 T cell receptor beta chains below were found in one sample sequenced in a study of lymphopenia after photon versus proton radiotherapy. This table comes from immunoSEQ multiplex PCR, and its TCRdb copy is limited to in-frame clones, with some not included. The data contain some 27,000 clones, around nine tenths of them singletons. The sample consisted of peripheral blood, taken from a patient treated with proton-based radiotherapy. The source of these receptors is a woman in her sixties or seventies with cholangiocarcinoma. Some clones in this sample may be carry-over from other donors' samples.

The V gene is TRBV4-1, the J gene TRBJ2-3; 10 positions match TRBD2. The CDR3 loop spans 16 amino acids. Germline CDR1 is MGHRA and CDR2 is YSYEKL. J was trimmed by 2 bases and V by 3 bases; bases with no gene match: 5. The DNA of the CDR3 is TGCGCCAGCAGCCAGGCACTAGCGGGATCCACAGATACGCAGTATTTT. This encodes CASSQALAGSTDTQYF.

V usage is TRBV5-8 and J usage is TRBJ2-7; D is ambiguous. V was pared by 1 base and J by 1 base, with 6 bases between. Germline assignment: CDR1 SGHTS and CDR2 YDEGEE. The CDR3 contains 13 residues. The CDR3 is CASSLYVSYEQYF. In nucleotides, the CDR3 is TGTGCCAGCAGCTTGTATGTGTCCTACGAGCAGTACTTC.

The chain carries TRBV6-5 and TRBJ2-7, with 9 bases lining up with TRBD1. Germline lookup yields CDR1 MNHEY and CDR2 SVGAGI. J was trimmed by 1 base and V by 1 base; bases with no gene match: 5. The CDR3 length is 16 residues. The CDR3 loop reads CASSYFTGGASYEQYF. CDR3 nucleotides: TGTGCCAGCAGTTACTTCACAGGGGGCGCATCCTACGAGCAGTACTTC.

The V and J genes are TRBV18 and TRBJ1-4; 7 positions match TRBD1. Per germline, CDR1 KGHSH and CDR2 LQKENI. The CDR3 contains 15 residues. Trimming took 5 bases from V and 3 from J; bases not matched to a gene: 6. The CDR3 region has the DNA TGTGCCAGCTCAGGCAACAGGGGTCCTAATGAAAAACTGTTTTTT. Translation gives CASSGNRGPNEKLFF.

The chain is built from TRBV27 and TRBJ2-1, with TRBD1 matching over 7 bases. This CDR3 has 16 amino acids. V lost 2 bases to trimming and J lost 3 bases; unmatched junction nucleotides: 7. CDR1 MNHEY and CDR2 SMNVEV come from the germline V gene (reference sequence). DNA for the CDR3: TGTGCCAGCAGTTTAGGGAATACAGGGGTCTACAATGAGCAGTTCTTC. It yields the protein CASSLGNTGVYNEQFF.

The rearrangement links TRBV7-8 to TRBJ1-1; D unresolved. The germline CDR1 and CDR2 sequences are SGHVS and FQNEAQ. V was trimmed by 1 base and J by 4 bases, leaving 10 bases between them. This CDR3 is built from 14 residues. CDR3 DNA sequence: TGTGCCAGCAGCTTAGTTAGCATCGGCACTGAAGCTTTCTTT. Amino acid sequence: CASSLVSIGTEAFF. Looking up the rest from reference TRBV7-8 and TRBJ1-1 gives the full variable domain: GAGVSQSPRYKVAKRGQDVALRCDPISGHVSLFWYQQALGQGPEFLTYFQNEAQLDKSGLPSDRFFAERPEGSVSTLKIQRTQQEDSAVYLCASSLVSIGTEAFFGQGTRLTVV.

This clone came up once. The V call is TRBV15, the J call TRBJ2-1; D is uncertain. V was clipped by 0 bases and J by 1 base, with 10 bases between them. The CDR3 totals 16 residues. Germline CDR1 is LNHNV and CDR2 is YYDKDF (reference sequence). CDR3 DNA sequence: TGTGCCACCAGCAGAGATATGGCGAATTCCTACAATGAGCAGTTCTTC. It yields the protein CATSRDMANSYNEQFF.

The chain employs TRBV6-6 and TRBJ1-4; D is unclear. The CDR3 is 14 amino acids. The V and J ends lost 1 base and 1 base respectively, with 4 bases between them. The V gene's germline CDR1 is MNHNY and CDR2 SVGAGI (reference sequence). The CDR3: CASSYFETNEKLFF. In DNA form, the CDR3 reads TGTGCCAGCAGTTACTTCGAAACTAATGAAAAACTGTTTTTT.

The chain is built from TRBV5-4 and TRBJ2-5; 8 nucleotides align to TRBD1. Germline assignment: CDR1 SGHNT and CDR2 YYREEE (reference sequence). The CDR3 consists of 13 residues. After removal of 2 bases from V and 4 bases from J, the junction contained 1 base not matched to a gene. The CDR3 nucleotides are TGTGCCAGCAGCTTCACAGGGGGAGAGACCCAGTACTTC. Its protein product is CASSFTGGETQYF.

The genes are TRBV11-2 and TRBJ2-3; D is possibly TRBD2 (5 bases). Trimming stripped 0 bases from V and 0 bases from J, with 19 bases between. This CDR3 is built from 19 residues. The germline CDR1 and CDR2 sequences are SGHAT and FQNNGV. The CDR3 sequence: CASSLDNSRVGPSTDTQYF. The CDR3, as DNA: TGTGCCAGCAGCTTAGACAACTCGAGGGTTGGGCCTAGCACAGATACGCAGTATTTT. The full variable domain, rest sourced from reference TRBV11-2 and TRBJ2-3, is EAGVAQSPRYKIIEKRQSVAFWCNPISGHATLYWYQQILGQGPKLLIQFQNNGVVDDSQLPKDRFSAERLKGVDSTLKIQPAKLEDSAVYLCASSLDNSRVGPSTDTQYFGPGTRLTVL.

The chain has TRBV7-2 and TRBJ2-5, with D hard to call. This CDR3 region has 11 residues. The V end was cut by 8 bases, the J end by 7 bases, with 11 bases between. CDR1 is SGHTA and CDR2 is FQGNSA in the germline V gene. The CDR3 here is CASHDVGTQYF. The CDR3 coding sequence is TGTGCCAGCCACGACGTGGGGACCCAGTACTTC.

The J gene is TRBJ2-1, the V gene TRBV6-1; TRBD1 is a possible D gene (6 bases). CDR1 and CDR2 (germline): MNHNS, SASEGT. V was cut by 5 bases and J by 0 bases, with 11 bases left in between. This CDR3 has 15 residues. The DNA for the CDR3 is TGTGCCAGCAGTCCAGGGGTTAGCTCCTACAATGAGCAGTTCTTC. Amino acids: CASSPGVSSYNEQFF.

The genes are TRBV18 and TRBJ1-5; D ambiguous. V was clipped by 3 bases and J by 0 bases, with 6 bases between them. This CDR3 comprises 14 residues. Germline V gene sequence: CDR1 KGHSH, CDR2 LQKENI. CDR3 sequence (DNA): TGTGCCAGCTCACCGGGAAATAGCAATCAGCCCCAGCATTTT. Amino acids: CASSPGNSNQPQHF.

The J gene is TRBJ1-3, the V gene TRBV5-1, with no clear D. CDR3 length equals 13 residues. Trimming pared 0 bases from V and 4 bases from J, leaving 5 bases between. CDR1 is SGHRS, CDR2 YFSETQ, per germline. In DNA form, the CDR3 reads TGCGCCAGCAGCTTGGGGGCAGGAAACACCATATATTTT. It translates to CASSLGAGNTIYF.

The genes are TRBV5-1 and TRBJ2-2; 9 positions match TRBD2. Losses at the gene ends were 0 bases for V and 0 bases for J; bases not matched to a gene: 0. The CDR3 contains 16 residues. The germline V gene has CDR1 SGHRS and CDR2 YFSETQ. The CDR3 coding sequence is TGCGCCAGCAGCTTGGGACTAGCGGCGAACACCGGGGAGCTGTTTTTT. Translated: CASSLGLAANTGELFF.

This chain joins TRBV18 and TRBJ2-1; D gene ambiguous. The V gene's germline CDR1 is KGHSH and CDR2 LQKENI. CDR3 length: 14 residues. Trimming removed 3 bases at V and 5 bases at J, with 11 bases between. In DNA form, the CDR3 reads TGTGCCAGCTCACCTCTAGGATCCGACAATGAGCAGTTCTTC. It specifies CASSPLGSDNEQFF.

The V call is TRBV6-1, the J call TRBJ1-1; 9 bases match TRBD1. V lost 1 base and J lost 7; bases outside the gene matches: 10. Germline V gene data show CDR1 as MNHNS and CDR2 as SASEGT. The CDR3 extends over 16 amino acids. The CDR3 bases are TGTGCCAGCAGTGAAGTGGGTCACGACAGGGGGGATGAAGCTTTCTTT. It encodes CASSEVGHDRGDEAFF.

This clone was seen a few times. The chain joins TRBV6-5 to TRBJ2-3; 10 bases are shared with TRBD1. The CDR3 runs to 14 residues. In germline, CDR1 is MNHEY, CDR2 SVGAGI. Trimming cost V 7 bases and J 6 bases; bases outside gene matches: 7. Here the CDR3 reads CASNKDRGKDTQYF. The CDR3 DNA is TGTGCCAGCAATAAGGACAGGGGGAAGGATACGCAGTATTTT.